This is a list of T cell receptor beta chains from one sample in a study of blood T cells in healthy people across ages. From the 5' RACE reads, TCRdb called clonotypes with MiXCR, one entry per CDR3 protein. The sample lists some 670,000 distinct CDR3 sequences; approximately 52% were seen once. Sequenced: blood. These receptors all stem from an elderly woman in good health. CDR3s include the opening cysteine and the closing phenylalanine or tryptophan. Fields, in order: CDR3 protein, CDR3 DNA, D gene, V gene, J gene, CDR3 length, clone size. The D gene is left open where the match is weak. Size values are once, few and many counts, or a class for expanded clones, and some rows have none.

CDR3aa: CASSPFGGAEETQYF
CDR3nt: TGTGCCAGCTCACCGTTCGGAGGGGCTGAAGAGACCCAGTACTTC
d_gene: -
v_gene: TRBV18
j_gene: TRBJ2-5
len: 15
abundance: -

CDR3aa: CASSLPGGFEQYF
CDR3nt: TGTGCCAGCAGTTTACCAGGGGGCTTCGAGCAGTACTTC
d_gene: TRBD1
v_gene: TRBV28
j_gene: TRBJ2-7
len: 13
abundance: -

CDR3aa: CASSLWAGKLFF
CDR3nt: TGTGCCAGCAGTTTATGGGCCGGAAAACTGTTTTTT
d_gene: -
v_gene: TRBV12-3/TRBV12-4
j_gene: TRBJ1-4
len: 12
abundance: -

CDR3aa: CASSLRSGGNQPQHF
CDR3nt: TGTGCCAGCAGTTTAAGGTCAGGGGGAAATCAGCCCCAGCATTTT
d_gene: TRBD1
v_gene: TRBV12-3/TRBV12-4
j_gene: TRBJ1-5
len: 15
abundance: few

CDR3aa: CASSTDNEQFF
CDR3nt: TGTGCCAGCAGTACCGACAATGAGCAGTTCTTC
d_gene: -
v_gene: TRBV12-3/TRBV12-4
j_gene: TRBJ2-1
len: 11
abundance: many

CDR3aa: CASSLVRRVNTEAFF
CDR3nt: TGTGCCAGCAGTTTGGTGAGAAGAGTGAACACTGAAGCTTTCTTT
d_gene: -
v_gene: TRBV28
j_gene: TRBJ1-1
len: 15
abundance: few

CDR3aa: CASSQASGYTF
CDR3nt: TGTGCCAGCAGCCAAGCCTCTGGCTACACCTTC
d_gene: -
v_gene: TRBV3-1
j_gene: TRBJ1-2
len: 11
abundance: many

CDR3aa: CATATGRGYTF
CDR3nt: TGTGCCACCGCGACGGGGCGCGGCTACACCTTC
d_gene: -
v_gene: TRBV2
j_gene: TRBJ1-2
len: 11
abundance: -

CDR3aa: CASSFGLAGGPSYNEQFF
CDR3nt: TGTGCCAGCAGTTTTGGTCTAGCGGGGGGGCCGTCCTACAATGAGCAGTTCTTC
d_gene: TRBD2
v_gene: TRBV27
j_gene: TRBJ2-1
len: 18
abundance: many

CDR3aa: CASSRDVAYEQYF
CDR3nt: TGTGCCAGCAGCCGCGACGTCGCCTACGAGCAGTACTTC
d_gene: -
v_gene: TRBV14
j_gene: TRBJ2-7
len: 13
abundance: -